This record concerns one T cell receptor beta chain sequence. This record belongs to a study of PD-1 blockade in mismatch repair-deficient tumors. Study at large: Enrolled about 2012-2016, patients had progressing, pretreated mismatch repair-deficient cancers of 12 types.

Here immunoSEQ multiplex PCR was the method, and the copy in TCRdb shows in-frame clones only, minus some. The sample contains approximately 120,000 clones, about 88% of which appear only once. There are 18 residues in the CDR3. The V segment lost 0 bases and the J segment 3 bases; nucleotides outside the gene matches: 11. Germline lookup yields CDR1 MGHRA and CDR2 YSYEKL. This TCR derives from an adult with mismatch repair-deficient cancer. The sequencing used peripheral blood, collected 44 weeks after starting pembrolizumab. The chain combines TRBV4-1 with TRBJ2-7; 10 bases line up with TRBD1. CDR3 amino acids: CASSQDRQRGTGDYEQYF. In DNA form, the CDR3 reads TGCGCCAGCAGCCAAGATCGACAACGCGGGACAGGGGACTACGAGCAGTACTTC.